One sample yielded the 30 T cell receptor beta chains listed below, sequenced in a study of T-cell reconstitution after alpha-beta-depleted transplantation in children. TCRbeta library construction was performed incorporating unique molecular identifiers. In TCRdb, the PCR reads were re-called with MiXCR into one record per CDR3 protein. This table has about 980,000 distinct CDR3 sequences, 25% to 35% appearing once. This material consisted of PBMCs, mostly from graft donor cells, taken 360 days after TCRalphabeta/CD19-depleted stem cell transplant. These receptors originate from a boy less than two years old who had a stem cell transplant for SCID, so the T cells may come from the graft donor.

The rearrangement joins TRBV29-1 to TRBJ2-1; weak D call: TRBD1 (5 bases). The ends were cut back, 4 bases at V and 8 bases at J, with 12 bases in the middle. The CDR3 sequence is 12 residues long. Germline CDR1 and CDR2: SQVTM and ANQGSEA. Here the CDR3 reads CSVVRVEDEQFF. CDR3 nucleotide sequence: TGCAGCGTTGTCAGGGTTGAGGATGAGCAGTTCTTC.

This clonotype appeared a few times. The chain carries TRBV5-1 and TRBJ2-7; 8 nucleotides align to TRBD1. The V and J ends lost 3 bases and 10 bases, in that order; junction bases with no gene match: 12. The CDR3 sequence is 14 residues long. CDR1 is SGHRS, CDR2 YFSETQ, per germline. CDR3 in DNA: TGCGCCAGCAGCTGGGGGGACCCGGGACAGGATCAGTACTTC. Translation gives CASSWGDPGQDQYF.

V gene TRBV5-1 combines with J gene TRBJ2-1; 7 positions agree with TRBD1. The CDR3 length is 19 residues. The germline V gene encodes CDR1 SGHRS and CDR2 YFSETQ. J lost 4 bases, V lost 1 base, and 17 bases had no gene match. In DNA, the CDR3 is TGCGCCAGCAGCTTGAAGACAGGGTCCACAACCCCCTTTTACAATGAGCAGTTCTTC. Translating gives CASSLKTGSTTPFYNEQFF.

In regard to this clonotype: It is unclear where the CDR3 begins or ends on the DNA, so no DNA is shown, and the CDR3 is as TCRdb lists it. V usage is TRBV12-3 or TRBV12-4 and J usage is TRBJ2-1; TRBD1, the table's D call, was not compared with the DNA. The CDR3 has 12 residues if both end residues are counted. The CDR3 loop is CASSFGGGARGF.

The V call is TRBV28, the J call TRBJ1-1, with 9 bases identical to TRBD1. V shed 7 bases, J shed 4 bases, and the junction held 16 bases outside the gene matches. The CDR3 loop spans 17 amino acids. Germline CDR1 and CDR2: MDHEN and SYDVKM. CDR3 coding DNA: TGTGCCAGCACCCCGTTGGGGACAGGGATATCATTCACTGAAGCTTTCTTT. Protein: CASTPLGTGISFTEAFF.

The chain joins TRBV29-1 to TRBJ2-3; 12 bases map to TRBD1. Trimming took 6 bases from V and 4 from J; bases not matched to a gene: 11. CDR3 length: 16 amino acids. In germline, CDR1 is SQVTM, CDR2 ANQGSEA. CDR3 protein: CSVLGGGQGASDTQYF. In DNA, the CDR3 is TGCAGCGTCCTTGGGGGGGGACAGGGGGCATCAGATACGCAGTATTTT.

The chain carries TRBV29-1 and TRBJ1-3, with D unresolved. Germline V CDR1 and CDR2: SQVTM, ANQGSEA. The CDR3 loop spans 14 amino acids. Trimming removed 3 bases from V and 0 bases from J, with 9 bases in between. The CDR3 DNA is TGCAGCGTTGATGGGCAGATCTCTGGAAACACCATATATTTT. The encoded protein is CSVDGQISGNTIYF.

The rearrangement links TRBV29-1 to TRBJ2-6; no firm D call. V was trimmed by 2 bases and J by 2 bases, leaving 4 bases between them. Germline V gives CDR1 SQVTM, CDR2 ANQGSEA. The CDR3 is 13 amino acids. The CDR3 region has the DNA TGCAGCGTTGAATCCCCTGGGGCCAACGTCCTGACTTTC. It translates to CSVESPGANVLTF.

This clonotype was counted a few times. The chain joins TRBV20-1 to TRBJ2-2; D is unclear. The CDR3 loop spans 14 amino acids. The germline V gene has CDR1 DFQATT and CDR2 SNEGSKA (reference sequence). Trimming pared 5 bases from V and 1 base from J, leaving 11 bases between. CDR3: CSASGFQNTGELFF. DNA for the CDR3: TGCAGTGCTTCCGGGTTTCAGAACACCGGGGAGCTGTTTTTT.

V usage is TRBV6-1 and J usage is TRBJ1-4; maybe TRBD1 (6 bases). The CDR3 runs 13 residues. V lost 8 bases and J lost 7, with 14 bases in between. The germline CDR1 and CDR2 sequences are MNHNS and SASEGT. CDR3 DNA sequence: TGTGCCAGCGAGGGGGTTTTAGGTGAAAAACTGTTTTTT. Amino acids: CASEGVLGEKLFF.

CDR3 region: CASSAQGSEAFF. CDR3 sequence (DNA): TGCGCCAGCAGCGCACAGGGGTCTGAAGCTTTCTTT. The genes are TRBV5-1 and TRBJ1-1, with TRBD1 matching 7 bases. The V segment lost 4 bases and the J segment 6 bases; nucleotides outside the gene matches: 3. The germline gives CDR1 SGHRS, CDR2 YFSETQ. CDR3 size: 12 residues.

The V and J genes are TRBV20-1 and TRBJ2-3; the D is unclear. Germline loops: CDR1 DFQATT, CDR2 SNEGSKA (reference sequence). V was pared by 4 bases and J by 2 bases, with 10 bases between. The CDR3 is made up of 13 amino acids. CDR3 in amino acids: CSAIEIPTDTQYF. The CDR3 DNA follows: TGCAGTGCTATAGAAATTCCCACAGATACGCAGTATTTT.

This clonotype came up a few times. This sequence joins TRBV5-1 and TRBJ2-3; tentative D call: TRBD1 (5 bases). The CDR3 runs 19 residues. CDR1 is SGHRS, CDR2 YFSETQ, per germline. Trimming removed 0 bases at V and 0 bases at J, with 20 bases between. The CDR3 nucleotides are TGCGCCAGCAGCTTGGAATTTGGGTTAGGGGCCCTAAGCACAGATACGCAGTATTTT. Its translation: CASSLEFGLGALSTDTQYF.

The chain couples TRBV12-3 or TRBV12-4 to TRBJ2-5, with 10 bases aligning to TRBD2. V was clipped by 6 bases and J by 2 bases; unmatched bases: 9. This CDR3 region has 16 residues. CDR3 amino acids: CASRAPPSGGQETQYF. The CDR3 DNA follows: TGTGCCAGCAGGGCCCCTCCTAGCGGGGGACAAGAGACCCAGTACTTC.

The DNA for the CDR3 is TGCGCCAGCAGCCCAGGGGGCGCGGCCAAAAACATTCAGTACTTC. It encodes CASSPGGAAKNIQYF. The chain carries TRBV5-1 and TRBJ2-4; 8 bases map to TRBD1. CDR3 length: 15 residues. J gave up 1 base and V 4 bases, and 4 bases lay outside the gene matches. Per germline, CDR1 SGHRS and CDR2 YFSETQ.

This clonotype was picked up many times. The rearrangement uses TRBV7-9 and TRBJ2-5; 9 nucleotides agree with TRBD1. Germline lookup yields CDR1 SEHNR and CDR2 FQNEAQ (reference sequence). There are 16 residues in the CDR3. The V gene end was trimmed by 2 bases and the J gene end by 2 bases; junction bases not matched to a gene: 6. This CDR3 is CASSLSTGGIQETQYF. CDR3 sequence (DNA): TGTGCCAGCAGCTTATCGACAGGGGGAATACAAGAGACCCAGTACTTC.

CDR3 sequence reads: CSVPPDRMNTEAFF. For the CDR3, the DNA is TGCAGTGTCCCACCCGACAGAATGAACACTGAAGCTTTCTTT. The genes are TRBV20-1 and TRBJ1-1; TRBD1 is a possible D gene (5 bases). The V and J ends lost 7 bases and 0 bases respectively, with 15 bases between them. CDR1 DFQATT and CDR2 SNEGSKA come from the germline V gene (reference sequence). This CDR3 is 14 amino acids long.

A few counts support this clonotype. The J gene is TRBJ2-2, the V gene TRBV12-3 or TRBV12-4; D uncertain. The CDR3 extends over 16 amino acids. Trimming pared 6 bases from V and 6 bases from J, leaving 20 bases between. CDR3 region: CASRSQRLRGAGELFF. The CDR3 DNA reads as TGTGCCAGCAGGTCCCAAAGGCTTCGTGGGGCCGGGGAGCTGTTTTTT.

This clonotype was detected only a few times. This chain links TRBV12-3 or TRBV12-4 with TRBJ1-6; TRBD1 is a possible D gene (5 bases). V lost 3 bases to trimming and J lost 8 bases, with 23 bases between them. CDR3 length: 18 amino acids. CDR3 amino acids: CASSFGRGWPGSDSPLHF. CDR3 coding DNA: TGTGCCAGCAGTTTTGGGAGGGGTTGGCCAGGGAGTGATTCACCCCTCCACTTT.

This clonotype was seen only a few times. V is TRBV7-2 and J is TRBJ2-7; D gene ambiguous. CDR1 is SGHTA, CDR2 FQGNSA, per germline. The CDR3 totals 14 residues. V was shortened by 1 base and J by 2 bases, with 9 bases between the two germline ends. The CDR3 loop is CASSLGSVAYEQYF. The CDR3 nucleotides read TGTGCCAGCAGCTTAGGGTCCGTGGCCTACGAGCAGTACTTC.

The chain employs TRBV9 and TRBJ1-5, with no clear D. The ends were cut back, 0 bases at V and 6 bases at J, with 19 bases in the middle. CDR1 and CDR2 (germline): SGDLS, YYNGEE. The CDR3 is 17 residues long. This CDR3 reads CASSVVVFGDRTQPQHF. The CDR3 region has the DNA TGTGCCAGCAGCGTAGTGGTGTTCGGGGATCGTACTCAGCCCCAGCATTTT. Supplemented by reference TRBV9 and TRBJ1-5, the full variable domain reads DSGVTQTPKHLITATGQRVTLRCSPRSGDLSVYWYQQSLDQGLQFLIQYYNGEERAKGNILERFSAQQFPDLHSELNLSSLELGDSALYFCASSVVVFGDRTQPQHFGDGTRLSIL.

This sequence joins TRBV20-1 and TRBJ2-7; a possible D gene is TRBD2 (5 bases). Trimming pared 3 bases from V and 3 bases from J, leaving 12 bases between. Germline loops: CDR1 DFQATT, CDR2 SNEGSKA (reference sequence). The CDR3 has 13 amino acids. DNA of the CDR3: TGCAGTGCTAGTGGCGGGCAACGCTACGAGCAGTACTTC. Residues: CSASGGQRYEQYF.

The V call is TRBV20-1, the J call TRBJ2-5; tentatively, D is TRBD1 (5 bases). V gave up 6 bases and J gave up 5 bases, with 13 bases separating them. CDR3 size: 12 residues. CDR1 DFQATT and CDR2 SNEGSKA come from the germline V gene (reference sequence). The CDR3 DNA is TGCAGTGCGGACACAGGACGCGAGACCCAGTACTTC. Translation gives CSADTGRETQYF.

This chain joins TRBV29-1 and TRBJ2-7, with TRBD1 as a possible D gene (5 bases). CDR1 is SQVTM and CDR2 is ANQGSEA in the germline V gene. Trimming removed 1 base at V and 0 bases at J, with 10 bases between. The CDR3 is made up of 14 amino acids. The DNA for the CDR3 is TGCAGCGTTGAAGTTGCAGGGCGCTCCTACGAGCAGTACTTC. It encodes CSVEVAGRSYEQYF.

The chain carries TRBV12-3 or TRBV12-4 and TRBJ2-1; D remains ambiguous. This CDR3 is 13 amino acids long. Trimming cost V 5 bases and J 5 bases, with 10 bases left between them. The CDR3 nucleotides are TGTGCCAGCAGTCCGGGTCCTCACAATGAGCAGTTCTTC. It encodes CASSPGPHNEQFF.

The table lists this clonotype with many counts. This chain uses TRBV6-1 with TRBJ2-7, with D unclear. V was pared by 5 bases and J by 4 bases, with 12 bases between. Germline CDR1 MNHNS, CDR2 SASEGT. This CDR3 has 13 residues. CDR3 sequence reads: CASSPGVVYEQYF. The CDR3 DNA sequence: TGTGCCAGCAGTCCCGGTGTGGTATACGAGCAGTACTTC.

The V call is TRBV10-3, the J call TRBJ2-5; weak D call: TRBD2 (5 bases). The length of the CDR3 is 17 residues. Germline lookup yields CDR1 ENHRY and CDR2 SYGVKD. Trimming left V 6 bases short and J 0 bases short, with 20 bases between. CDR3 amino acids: CAISDRQAIAYQETQYF. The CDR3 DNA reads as TGTGCCATCAGCGATCGACAAGCTATAGCGTACCAAGAGACCCAGTACTTC.

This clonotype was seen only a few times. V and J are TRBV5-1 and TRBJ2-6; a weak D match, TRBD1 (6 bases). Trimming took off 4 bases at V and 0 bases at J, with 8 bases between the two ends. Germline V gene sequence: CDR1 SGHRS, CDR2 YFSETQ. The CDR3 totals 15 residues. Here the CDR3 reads CASSGGLSGANVLTF. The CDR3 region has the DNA TGCGCCAGCAGCGGGGGCCTCTCTGGGGCCAACGTCCTGACTTTC.

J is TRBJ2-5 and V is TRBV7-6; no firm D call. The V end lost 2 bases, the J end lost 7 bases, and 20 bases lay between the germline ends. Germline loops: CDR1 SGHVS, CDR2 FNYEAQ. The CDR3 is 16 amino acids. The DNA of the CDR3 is TGTGCCAGCAGCTTACTTTTTCGGTCCCGTGACGGGACCCAGTACTTC. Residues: CASSLLFRSRDGTQYF.

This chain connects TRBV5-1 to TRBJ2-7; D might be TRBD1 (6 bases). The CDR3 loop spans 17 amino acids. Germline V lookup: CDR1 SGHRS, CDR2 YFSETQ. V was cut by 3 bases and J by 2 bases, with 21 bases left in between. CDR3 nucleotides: TGCGCCAGCAGCTCCGCAGGGACGGGACACGTTGCCTACGAGCAGTACTTC. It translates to CASSSAGTGHVAYEQYF.